This T cell receptor beta chain was sequenced during a study of blood T cell repertoires in COVID-19. Overall study: In each case, the material was cDNA or gDNA derived from T cells, B-cell-depleted T cells, or PBMCs.

Original processing methods: Reference gene primer amplification yielded estimated nucleated cell counts. Repertoires were generated with immunoSEQ multiplex PCR, while TCRdb's copy carries only in-frame clones and drops some. The D gene and trimming were derived from the DNA, and the V and J assignments and clone size from that table. This sample yields roughly 150,000 clones, of which over 70% are seen a single time; approximately 2.6% belongs to the top ten. The source material was peripheral blood. This clonotype was sampled from a man in his 70s with acute or convalescent COVID-19.

Here the CDR3 reads CASSQSGELDTGELFF. The CDR3 nucleotides are TGTGCCAGCAGTCAATCTGGGGAGTTGGACACCGGGGAGCTGTTTTTT. The chain links TRBV27 to TRBJ2-2, with TRBD2 as a possible D gene (5 bases). Trimming left V 5 bases short and J 3 bases short, with 16 bases between. The CDR3 covers 16 residues. Germline CDR1 and CDR2: MNHEY and SMNVEV (reference sequence).